This entry is about one TCR beta chain. Its antigen is currently unknown. The sample is drawn from a study of PD-1 blockade in classical Hodgkin lymphoma. Findings of the study overall: Newly diagnosed patients were reported to start with lower TCR diversity than healthy donors. Any patient who commenced nivolumab under 1 year after ASCT was excluded. Patients newly diagnosed and complete responders had comparable baseline diversity. There remain no defined causes for the repertoire differences, which possibly reflect disease activity or prior therapy.

Every single patient, without exception, relapsed after autologous stem cell transplantation, and brentuximab vedotin exposure varied. Data came from immunoSEQ multiplex PCR; TCRdb stores just in-frame clones and leaves some out. The data show 110,000 or so clones, with approximately 90% seen just once and 15% to 20% held by the top ten. Trimming removed 1 base at V and 3 bases at J, with 11 bases between. In germline, CDR1 is SGHNT, CDR2 YYREEE (reference sequence). CDR3 size: 15 residues. The sequence was collected from a human donor with classical Hodgkin lymphoma. Source: peripheral blood mononuclear cells (PBMCs), taken before the second cycle of nivolumab. The rearrangement uses TRBV5-4 and TRBJ2-1; D is unresolved. In DNA form, the CDR3 reads TGTGCCAGCAGCTTGAGGGAAAGGGTCTACAATGAGCAGTTCTTC. Protein: CASSLRERVYNEQFF.